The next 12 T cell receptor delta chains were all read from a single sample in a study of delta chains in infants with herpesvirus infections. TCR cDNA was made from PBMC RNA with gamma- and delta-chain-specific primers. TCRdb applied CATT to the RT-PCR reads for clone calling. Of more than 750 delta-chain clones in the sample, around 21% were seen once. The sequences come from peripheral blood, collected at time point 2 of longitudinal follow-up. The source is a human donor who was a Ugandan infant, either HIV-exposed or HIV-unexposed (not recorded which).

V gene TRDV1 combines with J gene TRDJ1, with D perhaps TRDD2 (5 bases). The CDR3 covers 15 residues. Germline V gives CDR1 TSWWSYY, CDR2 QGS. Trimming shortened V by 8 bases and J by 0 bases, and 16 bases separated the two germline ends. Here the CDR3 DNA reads TGTGCTCTTTACCTACGCGATAAGAACACCGATAAACTCATCTTT. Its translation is CALYLRDKNTDKLIF.

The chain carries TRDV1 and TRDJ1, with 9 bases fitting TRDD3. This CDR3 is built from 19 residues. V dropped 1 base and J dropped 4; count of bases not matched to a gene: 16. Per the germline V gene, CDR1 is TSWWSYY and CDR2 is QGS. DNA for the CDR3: TGTGCTCTTGGGGAACCCCCTTTCCTCTCACTGGGGGAAAACGATAAACTCATCTTT. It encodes CALGEPPFLSLGENDKLIF.

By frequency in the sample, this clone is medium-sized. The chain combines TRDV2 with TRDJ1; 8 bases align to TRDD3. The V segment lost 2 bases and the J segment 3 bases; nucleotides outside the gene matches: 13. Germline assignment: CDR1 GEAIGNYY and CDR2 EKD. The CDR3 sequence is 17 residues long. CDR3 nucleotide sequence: TGTGCCTGTGACAAGGTATCCGGGGGATATTATCCCGATAAACTCATCTTT. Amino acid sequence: CACDKVSGGYYPDKLIF.

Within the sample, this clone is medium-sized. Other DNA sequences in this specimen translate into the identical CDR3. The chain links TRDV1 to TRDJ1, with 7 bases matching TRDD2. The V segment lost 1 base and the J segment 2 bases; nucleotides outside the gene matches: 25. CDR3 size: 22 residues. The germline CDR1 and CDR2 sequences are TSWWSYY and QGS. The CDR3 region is CALGEPFPTYWPARPGTDKLIF. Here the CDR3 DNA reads TGTGCTCTTGGGGAACCTTTTCCTACTTACTGGCCCGCGAGGCCGGGGACCGATAAACTCATCTTT.

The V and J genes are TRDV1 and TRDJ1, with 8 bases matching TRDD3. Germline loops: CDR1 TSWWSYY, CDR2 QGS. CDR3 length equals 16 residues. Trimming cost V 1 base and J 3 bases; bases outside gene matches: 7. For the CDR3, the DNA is TGTGCTCTTGGGGAACACGTTTCGGGGATACCCGATAAACTCATCTTT. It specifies CALGEHVSGIPDKLIF.

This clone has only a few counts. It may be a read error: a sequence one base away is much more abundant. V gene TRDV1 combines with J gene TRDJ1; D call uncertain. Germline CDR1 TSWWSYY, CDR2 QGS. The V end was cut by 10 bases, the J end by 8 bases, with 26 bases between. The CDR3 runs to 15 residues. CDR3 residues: CAPYHPPPPKTKLIF. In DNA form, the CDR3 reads TGTGCTCCCTATCACCCGCCTCCACCCAAGACAAAACTCATCTTT.

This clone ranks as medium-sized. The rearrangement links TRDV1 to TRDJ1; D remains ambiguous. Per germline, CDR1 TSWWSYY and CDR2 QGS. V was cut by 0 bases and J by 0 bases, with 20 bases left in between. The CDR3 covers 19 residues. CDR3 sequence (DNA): TGTGCTCTTGGGGAACTAAAGAACGGGCCAACGATTTACACCGATAAACTCATCTTT. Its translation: CALGELKNGPTIYTDKLIF.

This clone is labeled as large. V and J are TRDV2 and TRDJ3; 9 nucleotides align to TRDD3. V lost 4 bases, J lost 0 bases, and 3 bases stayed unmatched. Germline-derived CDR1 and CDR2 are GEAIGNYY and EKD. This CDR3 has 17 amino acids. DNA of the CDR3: TGTGCCTGTGATTACTGGGGGAGCTCCTGGGACACCCGACAGATGTTTTTC. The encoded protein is CACDYWGSSWDTRQMFF.

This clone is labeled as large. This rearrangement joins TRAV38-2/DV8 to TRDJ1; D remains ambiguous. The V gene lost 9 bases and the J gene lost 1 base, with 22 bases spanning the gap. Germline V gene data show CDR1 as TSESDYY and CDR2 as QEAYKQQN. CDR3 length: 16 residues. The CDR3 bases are TGTGCTTTCATGAAACCAGCTTGGGACTCCACCGATAAACTCATCTTT. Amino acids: CAFMKPAWDSTDKLIF.

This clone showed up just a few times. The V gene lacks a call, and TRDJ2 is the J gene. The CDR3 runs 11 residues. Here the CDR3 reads CASALTAQLFF. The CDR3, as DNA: TGTGCTAGTGCTTTGACAGCACAACTCTTCTTT.

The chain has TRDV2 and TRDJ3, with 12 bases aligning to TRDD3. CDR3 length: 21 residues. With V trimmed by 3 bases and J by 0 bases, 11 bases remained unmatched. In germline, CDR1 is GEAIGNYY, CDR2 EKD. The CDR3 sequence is CACDAVLGDTEGSWDTRQMFF. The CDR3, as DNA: TGTGCCTGTGACGCCGTACTGGGGGATACCGAGGGCTCCTGGGACACCCGACAGATGTTTTTC.

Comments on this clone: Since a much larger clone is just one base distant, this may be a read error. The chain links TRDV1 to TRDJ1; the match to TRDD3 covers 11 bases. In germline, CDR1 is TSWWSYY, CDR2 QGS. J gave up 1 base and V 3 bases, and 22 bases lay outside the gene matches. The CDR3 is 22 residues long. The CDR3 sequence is CALGDPPDWGICVLTGTDKLIF. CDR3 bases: TGTGCTCTTGGGGATCCCCCGGACTGGGGGATATGCGTCCTCACCGGCACCGATAAACTCATCTTT.